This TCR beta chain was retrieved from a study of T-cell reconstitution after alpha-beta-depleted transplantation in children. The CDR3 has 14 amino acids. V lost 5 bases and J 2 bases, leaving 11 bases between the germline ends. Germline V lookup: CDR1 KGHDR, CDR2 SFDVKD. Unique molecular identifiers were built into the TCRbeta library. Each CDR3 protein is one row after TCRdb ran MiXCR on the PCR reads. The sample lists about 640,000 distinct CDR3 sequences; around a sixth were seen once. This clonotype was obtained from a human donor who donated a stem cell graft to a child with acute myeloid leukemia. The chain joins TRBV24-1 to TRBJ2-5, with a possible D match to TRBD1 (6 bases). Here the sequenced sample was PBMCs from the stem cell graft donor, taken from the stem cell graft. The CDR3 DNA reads TGTGCCACCAGTGGAAACAGGGCGCAAGAGACCCAGTACTTC. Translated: CATSGNRAQETQYF.